These 19 T cell receptor beta chains were sequenced from one sample in a study of T cells expressing NK-cell markers. TCRdb reprocessed the 5' RACE reads and keeps a single row for each CDR3 protein, giving no DNA. The repertoire table contains about 460,000 distinct CDR3 sequences. The sample was blood T cells: a sorted CD56 or NKG2C T cell subset, CD4+ or CD8+ T cells, or bulk PBMC T cells (not recorded which). The receptors here all came from a woman between 45 and 60 years old in good health.

The rearrangement links TRBV7-8 to TRBJ1-1; TCRdb gives TRBD1 as the D gene, but with no DNA this cannot be confirmed. This CDR3 has 15 residues. CDR1 and CDR2 (germline): SGHVS, FQNEAQ. CDR3 residues: CASSYMTGDREEAFF.

This chain uses TRBV29-1 with TRBJ1-1; the TCRdb D gene call, TRBD1, has no DNA to confirm it. CDR1 is SQVTM and CDR2 is ANQGSEA in the germline V gene. CDR3 length: 14 residues. CDR3 protein: CSVGANRLNTEAFF.

The rearrangement links TRBV7-2 to TRBJ2-2; the TRBD1 assignment by TCRdb is unverifiable without DNA. The CDR3 has 15 residues. Germline assignment: CDR1 SGHTA and CDR2 FQGNSA. The CDR3 sequence is CASTLWAGASGELFF.

The genes are TRBV19 and TRBJ2-2; the D call from TCRdb, TRBD2, cannot be confirmed without DNA. The germline CDR1 and CDR2 sequences are LNHDA and SQIVND (reference sequence). This CDR3 has 15 amino acids. The CDR3 spells CASSTSGSGTGELFF.

V and J are TRBV30 and TRBJ2-2; TCRdb's D call, TRBD1, is unchecked because there is no DNA. The length of the CDR3 is 13 residues. Germline CDR1 is GTSNPN and CDR2 is SVGIG (reference sequence). The CDR3 region is CAWSMTLTGELFF.

The genes are TRBV3-1 and TRBJ2-3. In germline, CDR1 is LGHDT, CDR2 YNNKEL (reference sequence). This CDR3 is built from 15 residues. CDR3 residues: CASSSRLGSTDTQYF.

The rearrangement uses TRBV29-1 and TRBJ1-4. The germline CDR1 and CDR2 sequences are SQVTM and ANQGSEA. The CDR3 runs to 13 residues. CDR3 residues: CSVRRALDEKLFF.

The V and J genes are TRBV10-3 and TRBJ2-3. Germline loops: CDR1 ENHRY, CDR2 SYGVKD. The CDR3 contains 13 residues. CDR3: CAISDAGTDTQYF.

This chain links TRBV3-1 with TRBJ2-3; no DNA is available, so the TRBD1 call from TCRdb remains unchecked. Germline V CDR1 and CDR2: LGHDT, YNNKEL (reference sequence). The CDR3 is 14 amino acids. CDR3 loop: CASSPRRVADTQYF.

This chain joins TRBV20-1 and TRBJ2-5; the D call from TCRdb, TRBD2, cannot be confirmed without DNA. The CDR3 runs to 12 residues. The germline gives CDR1 DFQATT, CDR2 SNEGSKA (reference sequence). CDR3 region: CSASGRAQTQYF.

The chain uses TRBV20-1 and TRBJ2-7; the TCRdb call, TRBD1, lacks DNA for checking. CDR3 length: 14 residues. The germline V gene encodes CDR1 DFQATT and CDR2 SNEGSKA (reference sequence). The CDR3 spells CSAGTRTPFHEQYF.

The chain couples TRBV5-1 to TRBJ2-1; TCRdb's D call of TRBD1 is untestable without DNA. CDR1 is SGHRS and CDR2 is YFSETQ in the germline V gene. The CDR3 sequence is 13 residues long. The CDR3 reads CASSFGGRNEQFF.

V and J are TRBV6-2 or TRBV6-3 and TRBJ2-7. This CDR3 has 15 residues. Germline V gene data show CDR1 as MNHEY and CDR2 as SVGEGT. The CDR3 here is CASSYRQPMTYEQYF.

The rearrangement links TRBV6-5 to TRBJ2-5; TCRdb's assignment of TRBD2 cannot be checked, as there is no DNA. Per germline, CDR1 MNHEY and CDR2 SVGAGI. This CDR3 is 16 amino acids long. The CDR3 protein is CASSRGLAGPKETQYF.

This rearrangement joins TRBV29-1 to TRBJ1-2. Germline assignment: CDR1 SQVTM and CDR2 ANQGSEA. The CDR3 loop spans 11 amino acids. The CDR3 sequence: CIGNSGYGYTF.

The V and J genes are TRBV12-3 or TRBV12-4 and TRBJ2-7; without DNA, the TCRdb call of TRBD1 cannot be checked. This CDR3 region has 13 residues. CDR3 in amino acids: CASRPGGSSEQYF.

The chain recombines TRBV20-1 with TRBJ1-2; TCRdb's D call, TRBD1, is unchecked because there is no DNA. The length of the CDR3 is 15 residues. Germline V gene sequence: CDR1 DFQATT, CDR2 SNEGSKA (reference sequence). The chain's CDR3 is CSARQPGQGRYGYTF.

V usage is TRBV11-2 and J usage is TRBJ2-1; TCRdb returns TRBD2, unconfirmable since there is no DNA. This CDR3 is built from 15 residues. Germline-derived CDR1 and CDR2 are SGHAT and FQNNGV. The CDR3 spells CASSVKAGGGNEQFF. The entire variable domain, with the rest obtained from reference TRBV11-2 and TRBJ2-1, is as follows: EAGVAQSPRYKIIEKRQSVAFWCNPISGHATLYWYQQILGQGPKLLIQFQNNGVVDDSQLPKDRFSAERLKGVDSTLKIQPAKLEDSAVYLCASSVKAGGGNEQFFGPGTRLTVL.

The CDR3 sequence: CASSLDSGGVNEQFF. The chain employs TRBV7-2 and TRBJ2-1; lacking DNA, the TRBD2 call made by TCRdb goes unchecked. The CDR3 contains 15 residues. The germline CDR1 and CDR2 sequences are SGHTA and FQGNSA.